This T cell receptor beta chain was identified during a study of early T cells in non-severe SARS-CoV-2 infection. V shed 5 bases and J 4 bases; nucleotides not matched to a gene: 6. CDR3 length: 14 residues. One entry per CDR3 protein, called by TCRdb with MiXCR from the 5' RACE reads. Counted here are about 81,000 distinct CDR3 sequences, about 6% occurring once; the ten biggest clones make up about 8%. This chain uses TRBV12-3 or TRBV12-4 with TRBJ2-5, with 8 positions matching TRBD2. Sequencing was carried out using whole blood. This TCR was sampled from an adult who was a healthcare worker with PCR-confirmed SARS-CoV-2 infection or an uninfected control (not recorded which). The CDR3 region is CASSPHGGGETQYF. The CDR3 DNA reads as TGTGCCAGCAGTCCTCACGGGGGGGGAGAGACCCAGTACTTC.